The T cell receptor beta chain described here comes from a study of blood T cell repertoires in COVID-19 (TCRdb year 2020). In terms of the full investigation: Samples from collaborators originated in the United States, Italy and Spain and spanned both the acute and convalescent phases of COVID-19. The material from the prospective study consisted of cDNA or gDNA derived from T cells, B-cell-depleted T cells, or PBMCs. Subjects who had been exposed to COVID-19, were actively infected with it, or had recovered from it provided the deeply sampled blood TCRbeta repertoires that made up the dataset. The repertoires were made available in a free public database intended to serve as a resource for research on the immune response to SARS-CoV-2. The samples were drawn from the first 160 participants of the ongoing ImmuneRACE study and from some 1,300 subjects provided by 6 global collaborators. The sample metadata nearly always contained a de-identified subject ID, COVID-19 status, age in years and sex. Where available, HLA class I and class II types were obtained from metadata supplied by the sample provider rather than from assay-based typing.

TCRbeta CDR3 regions were amplified from genomic DNA using the immunoSEQ Assay, a bias-controlled multiplex PCR. The source study handled its data this way. The number of nucleated cells in each sample was estimated from the amplification of reference gene primers within the assay. Sequence reads were collapsed and filtered to measure the absolute abundance of every unique TCRbeta CDR3 rearrangement. For each sample, productive Simpson clonality was calculated as the square root of Simpson's diversity index across productive rearrangements. TCRdb provides this immuneACCESS table in a form limited to in-frame rearrangements. Some clones are lacking; in checked studies, under half of them reflect an unresolved V gene, and why the rest are absent is not known. D and trimming were read from the DNA, whereas the V and J calls and clone size are those reported in that table. Here the sample has 75,000 to 100,000 clones; about 88% occur a single time. The ten top clones hold roughly a sixth of the sample.

Concerning this clone: The antigen it recognizes is unknown. No much larger clone is present one base from it, and per-base qualities are unavailable.

Each collaborating institution followed its own protocols to collect whole blood in K2EDTA tubes. For TCRbeta analysis, collaborator samples were shipped as frozen whole blood, as isolated PBMCs, or as DNA extracted from either sample type. The CDR3 contains 15 residues, cysteine and phenylalanine counted. Only CDR3 DNA remains: 45 bases, in frame from the first base. The germline V gene (reference sequence) supplies CDR1 LGHDT and CDR2 YNNKEL. V is cut back by 11 bases and J by 0 bases, with 9 bases in the junction unmatched. Broad study findings and their caveats: Clinical and demographic metadata were provided uncurated, with the amount varying by source and participant.

In this chain, TRBV3-1 (or the pseudogene TRBV3-2) is recombined with TRBJ2-7, with TRBD2 identical over 11 junction bases. Sequencing was performed on peripheral blood. The source of this sequence is a woman at least 80 years old with acute or convalescent COVID-19. The bases read TGTGCCGCAGCCAAGACTAGCGGGGTCTCCTACGAGCAGTACTTC. This is translated as CAAAKTSGVSYEQYF.